What follows is one T cell receptor beta chain and its context. The source of the sample is a study of blood T cell repertoires in COVID-19. Looking at the study overall: In each case, the material was cDNA or gDNA derived from T cells, B-cell-depleted T cells, or PBMCs.

The CDR3 runs 13 residues. Germline lookup yields CDR1 SGDLS and CDR2 YYNGEE. Trimming removed 7 bases at V and 12 bases at J, with 20 bases between. The method was immunoSEQ multiplex PCR; TCRdb's version includes in-frame clones alone and lacks a portion of them. Of approximately 88,000 clones in the sample, more than 75% were seen once. The source of this sequence is a woman at least 80 years old with active or convalescent COVID-19. The sample comprised peripheral blood. The rearrangement uses TRBV9 and TRBJ2-1; D is perhaps TRBD2 (5 bases). Written as DNA, the CDR3 is TGTGCCAGCGGACCCAGAGCGGACTGGGGGCAGTTCTTC. As protein: CASGPRADWGQFF. The entire variable domain, with the rest obtained from reference TRBV9 and TRBJ2-1, is as follows: DSGVTQTPKHLITATGQRVTLRCSPRSGDLSVYWYQQSLDQGLQFLIQYYNGEERAKGNILERFSAQQFPDLHSELNLSSLELGDSALYFCASGPRADWGQFFGPGTRLTVL.